This is a list of T cell receptor beta chains from one sample in a study of technical replicates of blood from a few donors. Using immunoSEQ multiplex PCR, the repertoire was profiled, and TCRdb retains in-frame clones only, with some absent. The repertoire holds tens of thousands of clones, with roughly 93% as singletons. Sequencing was performed on T cells isolated from PBMCs. The receptors were sampled from a human donor in good health. CDR3s include the opening cysteine and the closing phenylalanine or tryptophan. D genes are given only for firm matches. Where a row states a size, it is once, few, many or the class of an expanded clone; other rows omit it.

D,size,J,V,CDR3,DNA
TRBD1,-,TRBJ1-5,TRBV28,CASGLTGAGTYSNQPQHF,TGTGCCAGCGGGTTGACAGGGGCGGGGACGTATAGCAATCAGCCCCAGCATTTT
-,-,TRBJ2-7,TRBV11-1,CASSFSPDSSYEQYF,TGTGCCAGCAGCTTTAGCCCGGACAGCTCCTACGAGCAGTACTTC
-,-,TRBJ2-2,TRBV10-3,CAIRRQDGNTGELFF,TGTGCCATCAGGAGACAGGATGGTAACACCGGGGAGCTGTTTTTT
TRBD1,-,TRBJ1-1,TRBV28,CASSPGTDTEAFF,TGTGCCAGCAGTCCCGGGACAGACACTGAAGCTTTCTTT
TRBD1,-,TRBJ1-1,TRBV20-1,CSAKRDSEAFF,TGCAGTGCAAAACGGGACAGTGAAGCTTTCTTT
TRBD1,-,TRBJ1-5,TRBV19,CASIPGTGGWQPQHF,TGTGCCAGTATCCCCGGGACAGGGGGATGGCAGCCCCAGCATTTT
TRBD1,-,TRBJ1-6,TRBV7-6,CASSFDRGSPLHF,TGTGCCAGCAGCTTCGACAGGGGTTCACCCCTCCACTTT
TRBD2,-,TRBJ2-5,TRBV7-9,CASSLNGLAGFTQYF,TGTGCCAGCAGCTTAAACGGCCTAGCGGGATTCACCCAGTACTTC
-,-,TRBJ2-5,TRBV6-5,CASSPRGETQYF,TGTGCCAGCAGTCCCCGGGGGGAGACCCAGTACTTC
TRBD1,-,TRBJ1-1,TRBV4-1,CASSQELVRGTGGTEAFF,TGCGCCAGCAGCCAAGAGCTAGTACGAGGGACAGGGGGCACTGAAGCTTTCTTT
TRBD2,-,TRBJ2-7,TRBV2,CASSARTSGRSGGYEQYF,TGTGCCAGCAGTGCGCGGACTAGCGGGAGGTCAGGAGGATACGAGCAGTACTTC
-,-,TRBJ2-5,TRBV2,CASKGLIETQYF,TGTGCCAGCAAGGGGTTGATAGAGACCCAGTACTTC
TRBD2,-,TRBJ2-7,TRBV9,CASSALAGAIEQYF,TGTGCCAGCAGCGCACTAGCGGGAGCTATCGAGCAGTACTTC
TRBD2,-,TRBJ2-1,TRBV5-1,CASSPLTSGRNNEQFF,TGCGCCAGCAGCCCGCTTACTAGCGGGAGGAACAATGAGCAGTTCTTC
-,-,TRBJ2-3,TRBV19,CASAQRRGNTDTQYF,TGTGCCTCAGCCCAGAGACGGGGGAACACAGATACGCAGTATTTT
-,-,TRBJ2-5,TRBV7-9,CASSPRLRGYQETQYF,TGTGCCAGCAGCCCCCGCCTCAGGGGATACCAAGAGACCCAGTACTTC
-,-,TRBJ2-1,TRBV5-8,CASSLYNEQFF,TGTGCCAGCAGCCTATACAATGAGCAGTTCTTC
-,-,TRBJ2-5,TRBV6-1,CASSEHTPAGTQYF,TGTGCCAGCAGTGAACACACACCCGCTGGGACCCAGTACTTC
-,-,TRBJ1-5,TRBV14,CASSPSGRGNQPQHF,TGTGCCAGCAGCCCCTCCGGAAGGGGAAATCAGCCCCAGCATTTT
TRBD2,-,TRBJ2-5,TRBV27,CASSLGLAELGTQYF,TGTGCCAGCAGTTTAGGGCTAGCGGAGCTCGGGACCCAGTACTTC
-,-,TRBJ1-6,TRBV18,CASSPTGDNSPLHF,TGTGCCAGCTCGCCCACGGGAGATAATTCACCCCTCCACTTT
-,-,TRBJ2-7,TRBV7-2,CASSFDSSSYEQYF,TGTGCCAGCAGCTTCGACAGTTCCTCCTACGAGCAGTACTTC
-,-,TRBJ1-3,TRBV28,CASTDSRDISGNTIYF,TGTGCCAGCACCGACTCCCGGGACATCTCTGGAAACACCATATATTTT
TRBD1,few,TRBJ2-5,TRBV27,CAVRPGQQETQYF,TGTGCTGTTCGGCCGGGACAGCAAGAGACCCAGTACTTC
TRBD1,-,TRBJ1-2,TRBV4-1,CASSPRETGVLYGYTF,TGCGCCAGCAGCCCAAGGGAGACAGGGGTACTCTATGGCTACACCTTC
-,once,TRBJ1-5,TRBV4-2,CASSQNEYSNQPQHF,TGTGCCAGCAGCCAGAACGAGTATAGCAATCAGCCCCAGCATTTT
TRBD1,-,TRBJ1-2,TRBV14,CASSQHPGQGYGYTF,TGTGCCAGCAGCCAACACCCGGGACAGGGCTATGGCTACACCTTC
-,-,TRBJ1-6,TRBV6-5,CASSFQGSASPLHF,TGTGCCAGCAGTTTCCAGGGGAGTGCTTCACCCCTCCACTTT
-,-,TRBJ1-1,TRBV20-1,CSAASGSEAFF,TGCAGTGCTGCCTCAGGGTCAGAAGCTTTCTTT
-,-,TRBJ1-4,TRBV29-1,CSGRGYGTNEKLFF,TGCAGCGGTAGGGGGTATGGAACTAATGAAAAACTGTTTTTT
-,few,TRBJ2-4,TRBV7-2,CASSWVGGALAKNIQYF,TGTGCCAGCAGCTGGGTAGGCGGAGCTCTAGCCAAAAACATTCAGTACTTC
TRBD1,once,TRBJ1-6,TRBV2,CASRGTGGFDSPLHF,TGTGCCAGCAGGGGGACAGGGGGCTTTGATTCACCCCTCCACTTT
TRBD1,-,TRBJ2-5,TRBV5-1,CASSSTGVETQYF,TGCGCCAGCAGCTCCACAGGGGTGGAGACCCAGTACTTC
-,-,TRBJ2-7,TRBV10-2,CASRVSAWRIPYEQYF,TGCGCCAGCAGGGTTTCTGCCTGGCGGATCCCCTACGAGCAGTACTTC
-,-,TRBJ2-5,TRBV5-5,CASSLARGEETQYF,TGTGCCAGCAGCTTGGCCAGGGGGGAAGAGACCCAGTACTTC
-,-,TRBJ1-2,TRBV7-8,CATNGWGRNYGYTF,TGTGCCACCAATGGCTGGGGCCGTAACTATGGCTACACCTTC
TRBD1,few,TRBJ1-3,TRBV2,CASRSGGSGNTIYF,TGTGCCAGCAGATCAGGGGGCTCTGGAAACACCATATATTTT
TRBD1,-,TRBJ2-1,TRBV2,CARRLDRGQNEQFF,TGTGCCAGAAGATTGGACAGGGGGCAGAATGAGCAGTTCTTC
TRBD1,-,TRBJ2-7,TRBV29-1,CSVLETGAHEQYF,TGCAGCGTCCTAGAGACAGGGGCTCACGAGCAGTACTTC
TRBD1,-,TRBJ2-7,TRBV29-1,CSAPGQGSEQYF,TGCAGCGCCCCAGGACAGGGGAGTGAGCAGTACTTC
TRBD2,-,TRBJ2-7,TRBV18,CASSPGRAGARYEQYF,TGTGCCAGCTCACCAGGTCGAGCGGGAGCGAGATACGAGCAGTACTTC
-,-,TRBJ2-2,TRBV5-6,CASSIITGELFF,TGTGCCAGCAGCATAATTACCGGGGAGCTGTTTTTT
TRBD2,-,TRBJ2-1,TRBV5-1,CASSLRGGTYNEQFF,TGCGCCAGCAGCTTACGGGGGGGTACCTACAATGAGCAGTTCTTC